The 13 T cell receptor beta chains in this list originate from one sample, sequenced in a study of blood T cell repertoires in COVID-19. Data came from immunoSEQ multiplex PCR; TCRdb stores just in-frame clones and leaves some out. This table holds roughly 57,000 clones, 65% to 80% found once. Source material: peripheral blood. These receptors were obtained from a man aged 70 or older with active or convalescent COVID-19.

The CDR3 sequence is CASSPIYNSPLHF. The CDR3 DNA reads as TGTGCCAGCTCACCTATCTATAATTCACCCCTCCACTTT. V gene TRBV18 combines with J gene TRBJ1-6; D ambiguous. V lost 3 bases to trimming and J lost 3 bases, with 3 bases between them. CDR1 KGHSH and CDR2 LQKENI come from the germline V gene. The CDR3 totals 13 residues.

The chain joins TRBV15 to TRBJ2-5; D gene unclear. CDR1 and CDR2 from the germline V gene are LNHNV and YYDKDF (reference sequence). The CDR3 contains 15 residues. V dropped 0 bases and J dropped 3 bases, with 11 bases sitting between them. This chain's CDR3 is CATSRDGYREETQYF. CDR3 in DNA: TGTGCCACCAGCAGAGATGGCTACAGAGAAGAGACCCAGTACTTC.

This chain connects TRBV14 to TRBJ2-7; perhaps TRBD2 as D (6 bases). The CDR3 runs 16 residues. Germline values: CDR1 SGHDN, CDR2 FVKESK. V was cut by 4 bases and J by 7 bases, with 23 bases left in between. CDR3 amino acids: CASSRTVWGGSREQYF. For the CDR3, the DNA is TGTGCCAGCAGCCGAACGGTATGGGGAGGAAGTCGGGAGCAGTACTTC.

In DNA form, the CDR3 reads TGTGCCAGCAGCTTGAGACGGACAGGCTATAATTCACCCCTCCACTTT. The encoded protein is CASSLRRTGYNSPLHF. The chain has TRBV7-2 and TRBJ1-6, with 7 bases matching TRBD1. V trimming: 3 bases; J trimming: 3 bases; junction bases outside the gene matches: 5. In germline, CDR1 is SGHTA, CDR2 FQGNSA. The CDR3 runs to 16 residues.

This chain connects TRBV20-1 to TRBJ2-7; D remains ambiguous. The CDR3 contains 12 residues. Germline CDR1 DFQATT, CDR2 SNEGSKA (reference sequence). The V and J ends lost 3 bases and 1 base respectively, with 7 bases between them. The CDR3 bases are TGCAGTGCTAGTAAAGCGTCCTACGAGCAGTACTTC. Its translation is CSASKASYEQYF.

This chain links TRBV11-3 with TRBJ2-7; weak D call: TRBD1 (6 bases). Germline V lookup: CDR1 SGHNT, CDR2 YENEEA. The CDR3 is 14 amino acids. Deletions cut 6 bases from V and 2 bases from J, with 14 bases between. The CDR3 sequence: CASSRQVPPYEQYF. For the CDR3, the DNA is TGTGCCAGCAGTAGACAGGTACCCCCCTACGAGCAGTACTTC.

This clone was recorded a few times. The chain joins TRBV11-2 to TRBJ2-3; 9 nucleotides match TRBD2. Unmatched junction bases numbered 13, after V lost 4 bases and J lost 2 bases. CDR3 length equals 18 residues. Germline V gene data show CDR1 as SGHAT and CDR2 as FQNNGV. DNA for the CDR3: TGTGCCAGCAGCTCCTTAAAGGGTAGACTAGCGGACACAGATACGCAGTATTTT. Translating gives CASSSLKGRLADTDTQYF.

V gene TRBV27 combines with J gene TRBJ2-2; 8 positions match TRBD1. The trim removed 4 bases at V and 11 bases at J, leaving 6 bases unmatched. Germline loops: CDR1 MNHEY, CDR2 SMNVEV (reference sequence). The CDR3 runs 13 residues. The CDR3: CASSWGDRFELFF. CDR3 DNA sequence: TGTGCCAGCAGTTGGGGGGACAGGTTTGAGCTGTTTTTT.

J is TRBJ1-4 and V is TRBV18; no reliable D call. Trimming shortened V by 6 bases and J by 8 bases, and 19 bases separated the two germline ends. The CDR3 has 15 residues. Germline CDR1 KGHSH, CDR2 LQKENI. The CDR3 DNA reads as TGTGCCAGCTCGCCTCCCGCGGCCGTTCGGGAAAAACTGTTTTTT. Translating gives CASSPPAAVREKLFF.

This clone was seen a few times. The chain joins TRBV12-3 or TRBV12-4 to TRBJ1-2, with D possibly TRBD1 on 5 matching bases. V was cut by 3 bases and J by 8 bases, with 10 bases left in between. The CDR3 extends over 12 amino acids. The CDR3 region has the DNA TGTGCCAGCAGTTTGAGGCAGGGAGGCTACACCTTC. It is translated as CASSLRQGGYTF.

This clone was recorded once. V gene TRBV7-9 combines with J gene TRBJ1-4; 10 nucleotides line up with TRBD1. The length of the CDR3 is 16 residues. Trimming took 5 bases from V and 3 from J; bases not matched to a gene: 6. Germline V lookup: CDR1 SEHNR, CDR2 FQNEAQ (reference sequence). DNA of the CDR3: TGTGCCAGCAGCCCCGGACAGGGGGGGGCTAATGAAAAACTGTTTTTT. Its protein product is CASSPGQGGANEKLFF.

J is TRBJ2-1 and V is TRBV7-9; D unresolved. CDR1 and CDR2 (germline): SEHNR, FQNEAQ (reference sequence). With 3 bases removed from V and 7 bases from J, the gap between germline ends came to 16 bases. CDR3 length: 15 residues. The CDR3 protein is CASSFFPQRKNEQFF. As DNA, the CDR3 is TGTGCCAGCAGCTTTTTTCCCCAGCGAAAGAATGAGCAGTTCTTC.

This clone was counted once. The chain carries TRBV24-1 and TRBJ2-2; 8 bases align to TRBD1. Looked up from germline, CDR1 is KGHDR and CDR2 is SFDVKD. J gave up 6 bases and V 5 bases, and 7 bases lay outside the gene matches. CDR3 length equals 15 residues. The CDR3 DNA sequence: TGTGCCACCAGTGTTCAGGGGGCCGGGGCCGGGGAGCTGTTTTTT. It translates to CATSVQGAGAGELFF.